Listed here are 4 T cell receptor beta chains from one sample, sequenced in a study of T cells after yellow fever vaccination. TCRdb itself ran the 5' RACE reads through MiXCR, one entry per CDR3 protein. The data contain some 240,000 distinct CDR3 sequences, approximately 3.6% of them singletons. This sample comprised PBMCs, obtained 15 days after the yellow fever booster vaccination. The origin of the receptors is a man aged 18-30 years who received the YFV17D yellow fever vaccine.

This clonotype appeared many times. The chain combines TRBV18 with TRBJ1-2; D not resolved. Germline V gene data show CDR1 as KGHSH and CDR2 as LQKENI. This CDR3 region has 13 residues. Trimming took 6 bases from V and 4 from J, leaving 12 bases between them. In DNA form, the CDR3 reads TGTGCCAGCTCGCCTATGGACGGCTATGGCTACACCTTC. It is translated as CASSPMDGYGYTF.

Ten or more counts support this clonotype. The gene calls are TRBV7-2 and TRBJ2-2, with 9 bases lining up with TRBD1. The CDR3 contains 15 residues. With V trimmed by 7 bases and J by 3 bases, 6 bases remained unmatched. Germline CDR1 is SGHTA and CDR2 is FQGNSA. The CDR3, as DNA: TGTGCCAGCACCCTGACAGGGGGTTACACCGGGGAGCTGTTTTTT. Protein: CASTLTGGYTGELFF.

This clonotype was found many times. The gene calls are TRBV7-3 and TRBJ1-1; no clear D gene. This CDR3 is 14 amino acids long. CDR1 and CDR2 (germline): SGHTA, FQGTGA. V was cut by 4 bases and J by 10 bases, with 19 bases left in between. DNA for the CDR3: TGTGCCAGCAGCTCCCGGACGATATCACCCCGAGCTTTCTTT. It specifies CASSSRTISPRAFF.

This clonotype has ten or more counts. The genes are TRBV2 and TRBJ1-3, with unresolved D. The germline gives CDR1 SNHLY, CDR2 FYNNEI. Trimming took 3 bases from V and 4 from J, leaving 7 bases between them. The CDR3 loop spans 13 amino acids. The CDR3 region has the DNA TGTGCCAGCAGTGATAAGGAGGGAAACACCATATATTTT. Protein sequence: CASSDKEGNTIYF.